One and the same sample provided the 14 T cell receptor beta chains below, sequenced in a study of shared clonotypes between healthy human individuals. Libraries were prepared by immunoSEQ multiplex PCR; TCRdb keeps only in-frame clonotypes and omits some of them. In the table there are 2,500,000 or so clones, 93% of which are singletons. The sequenced material came from naive CD4+ T cells from PBMCs. Sample subset: CD45RA+ positively selected. Every receptor here comes from a man aged 18 to 29 in good health. Some clones in this sample may be carry-over from other donors' samples.

Only one count was recorded for this clone. V is TRBV28 and J is TRBJ1-5; D might be TRBD1 (5 bases). The V end lost 3 bases, the J end lost 5 bases, and 11 bases lay between the germline ends. Per germline, CDR1 MDHEN and CDR2 SYDVKM. The CDR3 runs to 14 residues. This CDR3 is CASSLGVGDQPQHF. The CDR3 region has the DNA TGTGCCAGCAGTTTGGGGGTTGGGGATCAGCCCCAGCATTTT.

As concerns this clone: The same CDR3 also results from other DNA sequences found in this sample. The CDR3 bases are TGTGCCAGCAGCGTAGGCGGGACCCCGATCACCGGGGAGCTGTTTTTT. This encodes CASSVGGTPITGELFF. The gene calls are TRBV9 and TRBJ2-2; TRBD2 is a possible D gene (6 bases). CDR1 and CDR2 from the germline V gene are SGDLS and YYNGEE. The ends were cut back, 0 bases at V and 4 bases at J, with 13 bases in the middle. The CDR3 covers 16 residues.

The V call is TRBV7-9, the J call TRBJ2-1; perhaps TRBD2 as D (5 bases). This CDR3 spans 12 amino acids. Germline V lookup: CDR1 SEHNR, CDR2 FQNEAQ (reference sequence). V lost 8 bases and J 7 bases, leaving 12 bases between the germline ends. The CDR3 here is CASAIARNEQFF. CDR3 DNA: TGTGCCAGCGCAATAGCGCGGAATGAGCAGTTCTTC.

The chain links TRBV18 to TRBJ2-7; 8 bases are shared with TRBD1. CDR1 and CDR2 (germline): KGHSH, LQKENI. The CDR3 covers 16 residues. The ends lost 3 bases at V and 1 base at J; junction bases unmatched: 8. The CDR3 protein is CASSPAQGGISYEQYF. CDR3 nucleotide sequence: TGTGCCAGCTCACCCGCACAGGGGGGTATTTCCTACGAGCAGTACTTC.

V and J are TRBV30 and TRBJ2-7; D unresolved. Germline V CDR1 and CDR2: GTSNPN, SVGIG (reference sequence). V lost 8 bases and J 2 bases, leaving 22 bases between the germline ends. The CDR3 consists of 15 residues. The CDR3 region has the DNA TGTGCCGGAAAAAACCGGGCCCCCAACACCTACGAGCAGTACTTC. It codes for CAGKNRAPNTYEQYF.

This clone was seen a single time. The chain couples TRBV9 to TRBJ2-1; no clear D gene. The V end lost 4 bases, the J end lost 0 bases, and 11 bases lay between the germline ends. The CDR3 has 15 residues. Germline CDR1 is SGDLS and CDR2 is YYNGEE. The CDR3, as DNA: TGTGCCAGCAGCTTGATCGAGAGCTCCTACAATGAGCAGTTCTTC. Its protein is CASSLIESSYNEQFF.

This chain connects TRBV7-9 to TRBJ1-6; no clear D. CDR3 length equals 12 residues. V was trimmed by 8 bases and J by 6 bases, leaving 8 bases between them. CDR1 SEHNR and CDR2 FQNEAQ come from the germline V gene (reference sequence). The CDR3 DNA follows: TGTGCCAGCGGAGGGCCTAATTCACCCCTCCACTTT. Translation: CASGGPNSPLHF. The entire variable domain, with the rest obtained from reference TRBV7-9 and TRBJ1-6, is as follows: DTGVSQNPRHKITKRGQNVTFRCDPISEHNRLYWYRQTLGQGPEFLTYFQNEAQLEKSRLLSDRFSAERPKGSFSTLEIQRTEQGDSAMYLCASGGPNSPLHFGNGTRLTVT.

The chain is built from TRBV2 and TRBJ2-5; 9 positions match TRBD1. Germline loops: CDR1 SNHLY, CDR2 FYNNEI. This CDR3 comprises 14 residues. V dropped 7 bases and J dropped 3; count of bases not matched to a gene: 6. The CDR3 loop reads CASNDRGDEETQYF. In nucleotides, the CDR3 is TGTGCCAGCAATGACAGGGGGGACGAAGAGACCCAGTACTTC.

This chain joins TRBV19 and TRBJ1-5; perhaps TRBD1 as D (5 bases). There are 16 residues in the CDR3. Looked up from germline, CDR1 is LNHDA and CDR2 is SQIVND (reference sequence). Trimming pared 7 bases from V and 3 bases from J, leaving 19 bases between. For the CDR3, the DNA is TGTGCCAGTAATCATCCGGGGGGTTTTCTCAATCAGCCCCAGCATTTT. Translation gives CASNHPGGFLNQPQHF.

This chain links TRBV12-5 with TRBJ2-1, with D possibly being TRBD1 (7 bases). The V end was cut by 5 bases, the J end by 4 bases, with 12 bases between. CDR1 and CDR2 from the germline V gene are LGHNT and FRNRAP. This CDR3 comprises 14 residues. The CDR3 loop is CASGPQGGYNEQFF. The CDR3 nucleotides are TGTGCTAGTGGTCCCCAGGGGGGATACAATGAGCAGTTCTTC.

This chain links TRBV28 with TRBJ2-1, with TRBD2 identical over 9 bases. Germline CDR1 and CDR2: MDHEN and SYDVKM. The CDR3 has 15 residues. The junction had 7 bases not matched to a gene; V was cut back by 5 bases and J by 5 bases. The CDR3 sequence: CASSSPGLAHNEQFF. The CDR3 DNA is TGTGCCAGCAGTAGTCCGGGACTAGCCCACAATGAGCAGTTCTTC.

The CDR3 nucleotides read TGTGCCAGCAGCTACGACAGGGTCCCCTACAATGAGCAGTTCTTC. Protein sequence: CASSYDRVPYNEQFF. The gene calls are TRBV5-6 and TRBJ2-1; TRBD1 matches at 7 bases. The CDR3 has 15 residues. CDR1 and CDR2 from the germline V gene are SGHDT and YYEEEE. V lost 3 bases, J lost 2 bases, and 5 bases stayed unmatched.

The rearrangement links TRBV6-5 to TRBJ2-3; TRBD1 matches 7 bases. V was pared by 2 bases and J by 5 bases, with 1 base of the junction left unmatched. The CDR3 is 13 amino acids. Germline V gene data show CDR1 as MNHEY and CDR2 as SVGAGI. CDR3 residues: CASSYRTGDTQYF. In DNA form, the CDR3 reads TGTGCCAGCAGTTACCGGACAGGAGATACGCAGTATTTT.

This chain connects TRBV5-1 to TRBJ2-1, with D possibly being TRBD2 (5 bases). CDR3 length: 17 residues. V lost 4 bases to trimming and J lost 2 bases, with 19 bases between them. Germline CDR1 and CDR2: SGHRS and YFSETQ. The CDR3 is CASSERGGGSAYNEQFF. The CDR3 DNA reads as TGCGCCAGCAGCGAACGGGGTGGCGGCTCCGCCTACAATGAGCAGTTCTTC.